Sequencing of this T cell receptor beta chain was carried out in a study of blood T cell repertoires in COVID-19. Germline V lookup: CDR1 SGHRS, CDR2 YFSETQ. Trimming removed 4 bases from V and 6 bases from J; junction bases left unmatched: 5. This CDR3 is 15 amino acids long. Assay: immunoSEQ multiplex PCR; the TCRdb copy retains only in-frame clones and omits some. Among around 360,000 clones, about 90% were seen once, and the ten largest hold almost 3%. This TCR was sampled from a woman in her 30s who had recovered from COVID-19. The chain couples TRBV5-1 to TRBJ1-6; 9 nucleotides agree with TRBD1. Input material: PBMCs or T cells enriched from blood (not recorded which). CDR3 sequence reads: CASSTGDRVNSPLHF. Written as DNA, the CDR3 is TGCGCCAGCAGCACTGGGGACAGGGTTAATTCACCCCTCCACTTT.